These 14 T cell receptor beta chains originate from one sample sequenced in a study of cytomegalovirus exposure and HLA in healthy donors. Primers: 60 Vbeta forward and 13 Jbeta reverse. The data were produced by immunoSEQ multiplex PCR, yet TCRdb's version contains in-frame clones alone and is incomplete. The data show tens of thousands of clones, with 70% to 85% seen just once and approximately 2.8% held by the top ten. Specimen: PBMCs. Receptors were obtained from a man in his forties or fifties in good health and CMV-seronegative.

This clone appeared once. The J gene is TRBJ2-6, the V gene TRBV12-1; the table's D gene call, TRBD1, was not cross checked with the DNA. TRBV12-1 is an annotated pseudogene. The CDR3 runs 19 residues. The CDR3 DNA reads TGTGCCAGCAGCTTTTGGGACAGCGGATTCAACTCTGGGGCCAACGTCCTGACTTTC. This sequence encodes CASSFWDSGFNSGANVLTF.

This clone has more than one count but fewer than ten. The chain couples TRBV7-8 to TRBJ1-3; the match to TRBD1 covers 12 bases. CDR1 and CDR2 from the germline V gene are SGHVS and FQNEAQ. The CDR3 totals 18 residues. With V trimmed by 5 bases and J by 0 bases, 8 bases remained unmatched. CDR3 residues: CASSDRDRGPLSGNTIYF. The CDR3 DNA reads as TGTGCCAGCAGCGACAGGGACAGGGGGCCCCTCTCTGGAAACACCATATATTTT.

The chain joins TRBV11-2 to TRBJ2-2; 12 bases line up with TRBD2. This CDR3 has 15 amino acids. Germline lookup yields CDR1 SGHAT and CDR2 FQNNGV. J was trimmed by 4 bases and V by 3 bases; bases with no gene match: 0. CDR3 nucleotides: TGTGCCAGCAGCTTGACTAGCGGGGGCACCGGGGAGCTGTTTTTT. This encodes CASSLTSGGTGELFF.

This chain connects TRBV29-1 to TRBJ2-6; no reliable D call. The CDR3 covers 15 residues. V was shortened by 2 bases and J by 1 base, with 9 bases between the two germline ends. CDR1 SQVTM and CDR2 ANQGSEA come from the germline V gene. Here the CDR3 reads CSVETTDSGANVLTF. The CDR3 nucleotides are TGCAGCGTTGAAACGACTGATTCTGGGGCCAACGTCCTGACTTTC.

The chain carries TRBV20-1 and TRBJ1-1; D remains ambiguous. The CDR3 runs 11 residues. Germline-derived CDR1 and CDR2 are DFQATT and SNEGSKA (reference sequence). The V and J ends lost 5 bases and 5 bases respectively, with 9 bases between them. CDR3: CSAVPQTEAFF. CDR3 in DNA: TGCAGTGCTGTGCCACAAACTGAAGCTTTCTTT.

V usage is TRBV11-2 and J usage is TRBJ2-3; TRBD1 aligns across 8 bases. Germline-derived CDR1 and CDR2 are SGHAT and FQNNGV. V shed 1 base, J shed 1 base, and the junction held 4 bases outside the gene matches. The CDR3 totals 16 residues. CDR3 bases: TGTGCCAGCAGCTTAGGGACAGGGACGCGCACAGATACGCAGTATTTT. This codes for CASSLGTGTRTDTQYF.

The chain joins TRBV9 to TRBJ2-5; possible D gene TRBD2, 5 bases. The CDR3 is 13 residues long. CDR1 SGDLS and CDR2 YYNGEE come from the germline V gene. V was trimmed by 4 bases and J by 3 bases, leaving 10 bases between them. CDR3 amino acids: CASSLRLKETQYF. The CDR3 DNA reads TGTGCCAGCAGCCTCCGACTAAAAGAGACCCAGTACTTC.

The chain's CDR3 is CASSLGGAADTQYF. The CDR3 DNA reads TGTGCCAGCAGCTTGGGAGGGGCCGCAGATACGCAGTATTTT. This chain connects TRBV11-3 to TRBJ2-3, with 7 bases identical to TRBD2. The CDR3 covers 14 residues. Germline CDR1 SGHNT, CDR2 YENEEA. Trimming at V came to 3 bases and at J to 4 bases, leaving 4 bases not matched to a gene.

J is TRBJ2-5 and V is TRBV7-2; D is uncertain. Trimming pared 2 bases from V and 5 bases from J, leaving 6 bases between. The CDR3 is 12 residues long. Germline loops: CDR1 SGHTA, CDR2 FQGNSA. As DNA, the CDR3 is TGTGCCAGCAGCTTACGGAGTGAGACCCAGTACTTC. Its translation is CASSLRSETQYF.

The V call is TRBV2, the J call TRBJ2-5; 7 bases agree with TRBD1. Germline trimming cut 8 bases from V and 1 base from J; bases unmatched to any gene: 10. The CDR3 spans 15 residues. Germline loops: CDR1 SNHLY, CDR2 FYNNEI. In DNA, the CDR3 is TGTGCCAGCGCGACGACAGGGTGGGGCCAAGAGACCCAGTACTTC. Protein: CASATTGWGQETQYF.

The rearrangement uses TRBV7-9 and TRBJ1-1, with D unresolved. V lost 3 bases and J 4 bases, leaving 12 bases between the germline ends. The CDR3 sequence is 14 residues long. The germline gives CDR1 SEHNR, CDR2 FQNEAQ (reference sequence). The CDR3 reads CASSLNGGLTEAFF. The CDR3 region has the DNA TGTGCCAGCAGCTTGAACGGAGGGCTCACTGAAGCTTTCTTT.

The chain combines TRBV29-1 with TRBJ1-2; D not certain. Germline V gives CDR1 SQVTM, CDR2 ANQGSEA. V was cut by 3 bases and J by 7 bases, with 15 bases left in between. This CDR3 region has 13 residues. The CDR3 DNA reads as TGCAGCGTTGATCCGGGGAGGATTTCTGGCTACACCTTC. It encodes CSVDPGRISGYTF. Complete variable domain (other parts from reference TRBV29-1 and TRBJ1-2): SAVISQKPSRDICQRGTSLTIQCQVDSQVTMMFWYRQQPGQSLTLIATANQGSEATYESGFVIDKFPISRPNLTFSTLTVSNMSPEDSSIYLCSVDPGRISGYTFGSGTRLTVV.

This clone is large (0.1 to 1%) within its sample. The genes are TRBV4-3 and TRBJ2-3; D is uncertain. Trimming cost V 3 bases and J 3 bases, with 16 bases left between them. CDR1 and CDR2 from the germline V gene are LGHNA and YSLEER. The CDR3 loop spans 16 amino acids. The CDR3 nucleotides are TGCGCCAGCAGCCAGGATACAGTCGTTGGGACAGATACGCAGTATTTT. As protein: CASSQDTVVGTDTQYF.

Notes on this clone: The junction shows a germline mismatch at one end, possibly a read error. This chain connects TRBV13 to TRBJ2-5; 14 bases align to TRBD2. In germline, CDR1 is PRHDT, CDR2 FYEKMQ (reference sequence). This CDR3 spans 15 amino acids. Here the CDR3 DNA reads TGTGCCAGCACCCCTTCGGGACTAGCGGGGGTACCAGTCCACTTC. Encoded protein: CASTPSGLAGVPVHF.